Each of the 23 T cell receptor beta chains below was sequenced from the same sample in a study of T cells after yellow fever vaccination. TCRdb re-derived calls from the 5' RACE reads in MiXCR, one entry per CDR3 protein. Of under 600,000 distinct CDR3 sequences listed, about a fifth are singletons. Material: PBMCs, obtained 21 days after the first yellow fever vaccination. Receptors originate from a man aged 18 to 29 who received the YFV17D yellow fever vaccine.

This clonotype has a handful of counts. The rearrangement links TRBV7-9 to TRBJ2-7, with 8 bases lining up with TRBD1. The CDR3 length is 14 residues. Germline V CDR1 and CDR2: SEHNR, FQNEAQ (reference sequence). Losses at the gene ends were 5 bases for V and 3 bases for J; bases not matched to a gene: 6. CDR3 loop: CASSPRDRYYEQYF. The DNA for the CDR3 is TGTGCCAGCAGCCCCCGGGACAGGTACTACGAGCAGTACTTC.

The chain carries TRBV28 and TRBJ2-7, with 8 bases lining up with TRBD1. V shed 5 bases, J shed 5 bases, and the junction held 8 bases outside the gene matches. Germline V gene sequence: CDR1 MDHEN, CDR2 SYDVKM. This CDR3 has 14 amino acids. CDR3 region: CASSAPTGVNEQYV. The CDR3 region has the DNA TGTGCCAGCAGTGCGCCGACAGGGGTAAACGAGCAGTACGTC.

This clonotype was seen repeatedly, ten times or more. The chain couples TRBV27 to TRBJ2-1; 10 positions agree with TRBD2. The V and J ends lost 6 bases and 8 bases, in that order; junction bases with no gene match: 7. Germline V gene lookup returns CDR1 MNHEY and CDR2 SMNVEV (reference sequence). CDR3 length: 14 residues. The CDR3 nucleotides are TGTGCCAGCAGGGGAGCGGGGGGGGGTGATGAGCAGTTCTTC. It codes for CASRGAGGGDEQFF.

The chain uses TRBV4-2 and TRBJ1-4; TRBD1 is a possible D gene (5 bases). Germline V gene data show CDR1 as LGHNA and CDR2 as YNFKEQ. V shed 6 bases and J shed 8 bases, with 16 bases lying between them. The CDR3 runs 14 residues. The CDR3 region has the DNA TGTGCCAGCAGACGGCAGGGTAGAGAGGAAAAACTGTTTTTT. This sequence encodes CASRRQGREEKLFF.

This clonotype was seen more than once but under ten times. The V call is TRBV20-1, the J call TRBJ1-5; no clear D. Trimming stripped 4 bases from V and 8 bases from J, with 15 bases between. The CDR3 loop spans 13 amino acids. Germline-derived CDR1 and CDR2 are DFQATT and SNEGSKA (reference sequence). The CDR3 loop is CSATPQVEEPQHF. In DNA form, the CDR3 reads TGCAGTGCTACCCCACAAGTCGAGGAGCCCCAGCATTTT.

The chain is built from TRBV5-1 and TRBJ2-3; D gene unclear. Germline assignment: CDR1 SGHRS and CDR2 YFSETQ. V lost 4 bases, J lost 3 bases, and 12 bases lay in between. This CDR3 contains 14 residues. CDR3 coding DNA: TGCGCCAGCAGCCGTGGGAAAAGTACAGATACGCAGTATTTT. Translation: CASSRGKSTDTQYF.

This clonotype was detected only a few times. The chain employs TRBV27 and TRBJ2-3; TRBD2 aligns across 7 bases. The CDR3 spans 14 residues. Germline lookup yields CDR1 MNHEY and CDR2 SMNVEV (reference sequence). The V segment lost 9 bases and the J segment 2 bases; nucleotides outside the gene matches: 8. CDR3 residues: CASCPGTNTDTQYF. The DNA for the CDR3 is TGTGCCAGTTGCCCTGGGACTAACACAGATACGCAGTATTTT.

This chain links TRBV20-1 with TRBJ2-5; no reliable D call. Germline CDR1 is DFQATT and CDR2 is SNEGSKA (reference sequence). V lost 3 bases to trimming and J lost 5 bases, with 4 bases between them. The CDR3 is 10 residues long. The CDR3 here is CSASEETQYF. The CDR3 coding sequence is TGCAGTGCTAGTGAGGAGACCCAGTACTTC.

V and J are TRBV18 and TRBJ1-1, with D unclear. The CDR3 sequence is 12 residues long. Trimming removed 6 bases at V and 7 bases at J, with 12 bases between. From germline, CDR1 is KGHSH and CDR2 LQKENI. The CDR3 loop is CASSRGDNEAFF. In DNA, the CDR3 is TGTGCCAGCTCCCGCGGCGACAATGAAGCTTTCTTT. Full variable domain (rest looked up from reference TRBV18 and TRBJ1-1): NAGVMQNPRHLVRRRGQEARLRCSPMKGHSHVYWYRQLPEEGLKFMVYLQKENIIDESGMPKERFSAEFPKEGPSILRIQQVVRGDSAAYFCASSRGDNEAFFGQGTRLTVV.

This chain uses TRBV27 with TRBJ2-4, with D perhaps given as TRBD1 or TRBD2 (5 bases each). The CDR3 covers 16 residues. Deletions cut 3 bases from V and 5 bases from J, with 17 bases between. Per germline, CDR1 MNHEY and CDR2 SMNVEV (reference sequence). Here the CDR3 reads CASSFSPGTTQNIQYF. The CDR3, as DNA: TGTGCCAGCAGTTTTTCGCCAGGGACGACCCAAAACATTCAGTACTTC.

The sample holds many counts of this clonotype. The chain employs TRBV4-3 and TRBJ2-2, with D perhaps matching TRBD2 (5 bases). Germline V gene lookup returns CDR1 LGHNA and CDR2 YSLEER. The CDR3 totals 17 residues. With 1 base removed from V and 2 bases from J, the gap between germline ends came to 14 bases. This chain's CDR3 is CASSQASLAGNTGELFF. The CDR3 bases are TGCGCCAGCAGCCAAGCTTCGCTGGCGGGTAACACCGGGGAGCTGTTTTTT.

The table lists this clonotype with many counts. The chain joins TRBV7-2 to TRBJ2-3, with 12 nucleotides matching TRBD2. CDR3 length: 14 amino acids. Germline CDR1 is SGHTA and CDR2 is FQGNSA. After removal of 7 bases from V and 5 bases from J, the junction contained 4 bases not matched to a gene. The CDR3 here is CASTLAGGLDTQYF. The DNA of the CDR3 is TGTGCCAGCACCCTAGCGGGGGGGCTAGATACGCAGTATTTT.

This chain connects TRBV11-2 to TRBJ2-7; D gene ambiguous. Trimming took off 0 bases at V and 6 bases at J, with 15 bases between the two ends. Per germline, CDR1 SGHAT and CDR2 FQNNGV. The CDR3 has 15 amino acids. Here the CDR3 reads CASSLERASGVEQYF. The CDR3 region has the DNA TGTGCCAGCAGCTTAGAACGGGCCTCAGGTGTCGAGCAGTACTTC.

In this sample, this clonotype turned up many times. The chain recombines TRBV5-1 with TRBJ1-1, with D unclear. There are 12 residues in the CDR3. CDR1 SGHRS and CDR2 YFSETQ come from the germline V gene. The V gene lost 3 bases and the J gene lost 6 bases, with 9 bases spanning the gap. The CDR3 loop reads CASSSTSSEAFF. In nucleotides, the CDR3 is TGCGCCAGCAGCTCGACCAGCTCTGAAGCTTTCTTT.

This clonotype turned up a few times. The chain couples TRBV7-6 to TRBJ2-5, with TRBD2 as a possible D gene (6 bases). CDR3 length: 14 amino acids. Germline CDR1 reads SGHVS; CDR2 reads FNYEAQ. The V gene lost 3 bases and the J gene lost 2 bases, with 10 bases spanning the gap. The DNA for the CDR3 is TGTGCCAGCAGCTTCGGGGGTCATCAAGAGACCCAGTACTTC. As protein: CASSFGGHQETQYF.

The chain links TRBV12-3 or TRBV12-4 to TRBJ1-1; D is ambiguous. V was shortened by 2 bases and J by 1 base, with 8 bases between the two germline ends. The CDR3 has 14 amino acids. Written as DNA, the CDR3 is TGTGCCAGCAGTTTACTTGATTCGAACACTGAAGCTTTCTTT. It codes for CASSLLDSNTEAFF.

Many counts were recorded for this clonotype. V gene TRBV7-8 combines with J gene TRBJ2-7; tentatively, D is TRBD1 (5 bases). From germline, CDR1 is SGHVS and CDR2 FQNEAQ. CDR3 length: 13 amino acids. Deletions cut 0 bases from V and 3 bases from J, with 6 bases between. The CDR3 nucleotides are TGTGCCAGCAGCTTAGCTAGGGGCTACGAGCAGTACTTC. Translation gives CASSLARGYEQYF.

This clonotype was seen a handful of times. This chain links TRBV20-1 with TRBJ1-5; no clear D gene. Germline V gene data show CDR1 as DFQATT and CDR2 as SNEGSKA (reference sequence). V was pared by 0 bases and J by 5 bases, with 20 bases between. The length of the CDR3 is 17 residues. The CDR3 is CSARDLRGIAVDQPQHF. The CDR3 DNA reads as TGCAGTGCTAGAGACCTACGAGGGATCGCGGTTGATCAGCCCCAGCATTTT.

This clonotype showed up just a few times. CDR3 sequence reads: CASSKGITANEKLFF. CDR3 sequence (DNA): TGTGCCAGCAGCAAGGGGATAACGGCTAATGAAAAACTGTTTTTT. The chain uses TRBV7-2 and TRBJ1-4, with D possibly being TRBD1 (5 bases). CDR3 size: 15 residues. The V gene lost 5 bases and the J gene lost 3 bases, with 13 bases spanning the gap. Germline-derived CDR1 and CDR2 are SGHTA and FQGNSA.

V gene TRBV20-1 combines with J gene TRBJ2-5; TRBD2 matches 10 bases. This CDR3 has 15 residues. The V and J ends lost 1 base and 2 bases, in that order; junction bases with no gene match: 4. Germline V gene sequence: CDR1 DFQATT, CDR2 SNEGSKA (reference sequence). DNA for the CDR3: TGCAGTGCTAGAGGGCAGCGGGGGGGACAAGAGACCCAGTACTTC. Translating gives CSARGQRGGQETQYF.

This clonotype was seen a few times. This chain joins TRBV5-6 and TRBJ2-3; tentatively, D is TRBD2 (5 bases). Trimming took off 2 bases at V and 2 bases at J, with 12 bases between the two ends. Germline assignment: CDR1 SGHDT and CDR2 YYEEEE. The CDR3 is 15 amino acids. The CDR3 nucleotides are TGTGCCAGCAGCTTCACCGGGATTCTCACAGATACGCAGTATTTT. The encoded protein is CASSFTGILTDTQYF. Full variable domain (outside the CDR3, taken from reference TRBV5-6 and TRBJ2-3): DAGVTQSPTHLIKTRGQQVTLRCSPKSGHDTVSWYQQALGQGPQFIFQYYEEEERQRGNFPDRFSGHQFPNYSSELNVNALLLGDSALYLCASSFTGILTDTQYFGPGTRLTVL.

The table lists this clonotype with a few counts. This chain uses TRBV5-6 with TRBJ2-2, with a weak D call TRBD1 (6 bases). The V gene's germline CDR1 is SGHDT and CDR2 YYEEEE. The length of the CDR3 is 15 residues. The V end was cut by 1 base, the J end by 4 bases, with 11 bases between. CDR3: CASSLYAGVTGELFF. In DNA form, the CDR3 reads TGTGCCAGCAGCTTGTATGCAGGGGTCACCGGGGAGCTGTTTTTT.

The chain couples TRBV19 to TRBJ1-1; possibly TRBD1 for D (6 bases). The CDR3 spans 13 residues. Germline CDR1 reads LNHDA; CDR2 reads SQIVND (reference sequence). The V end lost 7 bases, the J end lost 0 bases, and 9 bases lay between the germline ends. The DNA for the CDR3 is TGTGCCAGTAACCCAGGGGTGAACACTGAAGCTTTCTTT. As protein: CASNPGVNTEAFF. Combining the CDR3 with reference TRBV19 and TRBJ1-1 gives the whole variable domain DGGITQSPKYLFRKEGQNVTLSCEQNLNHDAMYWYRQDPGQGLRLIYYSQIVNDFQKGDIAEGYSVSREKKESFPLTVTSAQKNPTAFYLCASNPGVNTEAFFGQGTRLTVV.